This T cell receptor (beta chain) was recorded in a study of cytomegalovirus exposure and HLA in healthy donors. CDR1 is SEHNR and CDR2 is FQNEAQ in the germline V gene (reference sequence). V trimming: 7 bases; J trimming: 4 bases; junction bases outside the gene matches: 14. CDR3 length: 16 residues. The PCR used 60 Vbeta and 13 Jbeta primers. Measured with immunoSEQ multiplex PCR; TCRdb has only the in-frame clones, and not every one. The sample shows fewer than 200,000 clones, over 80% of them seen only once. This receptor was identified in a woman between 50 and 59 years old in good health and CMV-seropositive. The chain recombines TRBV7-9 with TRBJ2-5; 8 bases line up with TRBD1. Material: PBMCs. CDR3 sequence (DNA): TGTGCCAGCACCGCGGGCGGACAGGGCTTTGGAGAGACCCAGTACTTC. Protein sequence: CASTAGGQGFGETQYF.